The entry that follows covers one T cell receptor (beta chain) sequence. As yet, its antigen is unknown. The sample comes from a study of PD-1 blockade in classical Hodgkin lymphoma. Study results and caveats: For complete responders, baseline diversity was comparable to that of newly diagnosed patients. At baseline, newly diagnosed patients reportedly showed less TCR diversity than healthy donors. Significant TCR diversity gains by C4D1 occurred in CD4+ but not CD8+ cells.

Time point meaning: cycle 4 day 1 (C4D1), after more than five weeks of nivolumab. Autologous stem cell transplantation was followed by relapse in every patient, and brentuximab vedotin exposure varied. It was by magnetic negative selection that CD4+ T cells were purified from thawed PBMCs. Only in-frame clones appear in the TCRdb table, and some are missing; sequencing was by immunoSEQ multiplex PCR. Of under 25,000 clones detected, approximately 65% appear once; the ten largest clones hold around 1.2%. This material consisted of CD4+ T cells from blood, taken before the fourth cycle of nivolumab. The TCR sequence derives from a human donor with classical Hodgkin lymphoma.

The DNA for the CDR3 is TGTGCCAGTAGTCAGGGGGTTGGGGGCTACACCTTC. Residues: CASSQGVGGYTF. V usage is TRBV19 and J usage is TRBJ1-2, with 7 bases identical to TRBD1. V was clipped by 5 bases and J by 8 bases; unmatched bases: 5. CDR1 is LNHDA, CDR2 SQIVND, per germline (reference sequence). This CDR3 spans 12 amino acids.